This entry describes one TCR beta chain. The data were taken from a study of blood T cell repertoires in COVID-19. CDR1 is LNHDA, CDR2 SQIVND, per germline (reference sequence). This CDR3 region has 13 residues. Trimming removed 3 bases at V and 6 bases at J, with 9 bases between. The data were produced by immunoSEQ multiplex PCR, yet TCRdb's version contains in-frame clones alone and is incomplete. Of roughly 310,000 clones detected, roughly nine tenths appear once; the ten largest clones hold 2% to 3%. The rearrangement joins TRBV19 to TRBJ1-5; possible D gene TRBD1, 6 bases. The sample consisted of PBMCs or T cells enriched from blood (not recorded which). This TCR derives from a man aged 55 to 70 who had recovered from COVID-19. The CDR3 DNA reads as TGTGCCAGTAGTATCGACAGGATTCAGCCCCAGCATTTT. This sequence encodes CASSIDRIQPQHF.